Included here is one T cell receptor beta chain sequence, with context. Its matching antigen is unknown. These data belong to a study of CD8 T cells in ankylosing spondylitis. Notes on the study in general: Matched ankylosing spondylitis synovial fluid reportedly contained a significantly enriched population of disease-linked clones. Blood of patients with ankylosing spondylitis appeared to be characterized by a TCR beta motif of several highly homologous variants. Earlier literature documents some of the motif variants in reactive arthritis synovial fluid and blood.

Quantitative 5'-RACE with molecular barcodes was used to make the TCR beta libraries. MiXCR, run by TCRdb on the 5' RACE reads, gives a single entry per CDR3 protein. Of under 400,000 distinct CDR3 sequences listed, 11% are singletons. The TCR comes from a female donor with ankylosing spondylitis or in good health (not recorded which). Sequenced sample: blood, either unsorted or a sorted T cell fraction (not recorded which).

This CDR3 reads CASSSGLPCNEQFF. The CDR3 coding sequence is TGTGCCAGCAGCTCCGGGCTCCCCTGCAATGAGCAGTTCTTC. The rearrangement joins TRBV7-1 to TRBJ2-1; no firm D call. TRBV7-1 is placed among ORFs of uncertain function. The CDR3 is made up of 14 amino acids. V lost 3 bases to trimming and J lost 6 bases, with 12 bases between them.